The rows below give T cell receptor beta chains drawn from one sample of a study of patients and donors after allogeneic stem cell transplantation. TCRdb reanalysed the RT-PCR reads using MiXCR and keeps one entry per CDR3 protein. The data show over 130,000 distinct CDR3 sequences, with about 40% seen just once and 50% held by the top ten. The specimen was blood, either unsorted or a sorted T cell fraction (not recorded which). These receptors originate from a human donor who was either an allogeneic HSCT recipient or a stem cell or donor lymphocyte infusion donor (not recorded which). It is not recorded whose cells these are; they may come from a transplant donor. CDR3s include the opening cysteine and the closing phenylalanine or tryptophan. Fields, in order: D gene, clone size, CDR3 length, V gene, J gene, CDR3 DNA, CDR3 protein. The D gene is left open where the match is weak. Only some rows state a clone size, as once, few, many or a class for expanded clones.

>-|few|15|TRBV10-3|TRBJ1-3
TGTGCCGCCGGCCCCCGGTATTTCTCTGGAAACACCATATATTTT
CAAGPRYFSGNTIYF
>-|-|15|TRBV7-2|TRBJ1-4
TGTGCCAGCAGCTTACGTTCGGGATATATGGAAAAACTGTTTTTT
CASSLRSGYMEKLFF
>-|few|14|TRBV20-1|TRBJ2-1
TGCAGTGCTAGATCTGGGGGGACGTACAATGAGCAGTTCTTC
CSARSGGTYNEQFF
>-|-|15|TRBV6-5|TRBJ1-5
TGTGCCAGCGGCCCCCGGACCGCGGGCAATCAGCCCCAGCATTTT
CASGPRTAGNQPQHF
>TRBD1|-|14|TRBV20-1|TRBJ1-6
TGCAGTGCTCCTACAGGGGTGGCTAATTCACCCCTCCACTTT
CSAPTGVANSPLHF
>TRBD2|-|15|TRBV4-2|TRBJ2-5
TGTGCCAGCAGCCAAGGACTAGCGGGTCAAGAGACCCAGTACTTC
CASSQGLAGQETQYF
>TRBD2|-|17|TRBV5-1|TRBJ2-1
TGCGCCAGCAGCTTATCCCCGGGCGGGGGGGCCTATAATGAGCAGTTCTTC
CASSLSPGGGAYNEQFF
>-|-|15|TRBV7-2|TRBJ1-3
TGTGCCAGCAGCACCCCACAGGGTGGAGGAAACACCATATATTTT
CASSTPQGGGNTIYF
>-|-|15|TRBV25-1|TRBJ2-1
TGTGCCAGCACGGGGCGGGCCCTAACCTACAATGAGCAGTTCTTC
CASTGRALTYNEQFF
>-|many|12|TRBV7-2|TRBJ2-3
TGTGCCAGCAGTTCTAGCACAGATACGCAGTATTTT
CASSSSTDTQYF
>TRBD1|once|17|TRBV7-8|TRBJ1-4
TGTGCCAGCAGCCCTAACCGGGGGGGACAGGGATGGGAAAAACTGTTTTTT
CASSPNRGGQGWEKLFF
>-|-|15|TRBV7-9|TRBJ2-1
TGTGCCAGCAGCTTAGTACAACTAGTTTACAATGAGCAGTTCTTC
CASSLVQLVYNEQFF
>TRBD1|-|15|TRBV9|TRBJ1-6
TGTGCCAGCGCCGGACAGGGGGACTATAATTCACCCCTCCACTTT
CASAGQGDYNSPLHF
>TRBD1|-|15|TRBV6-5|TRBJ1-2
TGTGCCAGCAGTTTTGGTCGACAGGGGAACTATGGCTACACCTTC
CASSFGRQGNYGYTF
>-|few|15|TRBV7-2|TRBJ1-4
TGTGCCAGCAGCTGGAGTTTCGGTTATGATGAAAAACTGTTTTTT
CASSWSFGYDEKLFF
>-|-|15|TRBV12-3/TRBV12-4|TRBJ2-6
TGTGCCAGCAGTGATACACGCTCTGGGGCCAACGTCCTGACTTTC
CASSDTRSGANVLTF
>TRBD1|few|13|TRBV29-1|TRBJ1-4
TGCAGCGTCGGGGACAGGGCTAATGAAAAACTGTTTTTT
CSVGDRANEKLFF
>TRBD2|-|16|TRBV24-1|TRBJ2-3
TGTGCCACCAGTGATTTTAGCGGGACCCCAAGAGATACGCAGTATTTT
CATSDFSGTPRDTQYF
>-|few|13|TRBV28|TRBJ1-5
TGTGCCAGCAGCTTCGACAGGAGCCTGCCCCAGCATTTT
CASSFDRSLPQHF
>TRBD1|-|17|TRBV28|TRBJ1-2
TGTGCCAGCAGTTTAATCCCCCCCGCAGGGGGGAAGGAGGGCTACACCTTC
CASSLIPPAGGKEGYTF
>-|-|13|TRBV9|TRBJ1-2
TGTGCCAGCAGCTGGACAGAGAACTATGGCTACACCTTC
CASSWTENYGYTF
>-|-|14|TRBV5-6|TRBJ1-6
TGTGCCAGCAGCTTGGTCCTTGGCGATTCACCCCTCCACTTT
CASSLVLGDSPLHF
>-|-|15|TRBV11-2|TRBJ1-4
TGTGCCAGCAGCTTAGCAACAACTCGTTCCGGGAAACTGTTTTTT
CASSLATTRSGKLFF
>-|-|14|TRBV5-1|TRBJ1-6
TGCGCCAGCAGCTTGTTACCGACTAATTCACCCCTCCACTTT
CASSLLPTNSPLHF
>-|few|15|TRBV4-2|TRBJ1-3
TGTGCCAGCAGCCAGGATCCTACGTCTGGAAACACCATATATTTT
CASSQDPTSGNTIYF
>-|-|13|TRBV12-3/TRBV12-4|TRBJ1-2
TGTGCCAGCAGCCCAGGGACTTATGGAGGCTACACCTTC
CASSPGTYGGYTF
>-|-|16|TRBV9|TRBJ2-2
TGTGCCAGCAGCGTAGTGCGGACAGCGTGGACCGGGGAGCTGTTTTTT
CASSVVRTAWTGELFF
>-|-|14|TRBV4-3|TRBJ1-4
TGCGCCAGCAGCCAAGACAGGGACGGAGAAAAACTGTTTTTT
CASSQDRDGEKLFF
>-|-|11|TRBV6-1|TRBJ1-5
TGTGCCAGAGGAAGGGATCAGCCCCAGCATTTT
CARGRDQPQHF
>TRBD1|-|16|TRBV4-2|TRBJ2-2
TGTGCCAGCAGCCGCCGACAGGGACCGAACACCGGGGAGCTGTTTTTT
CASSRRQGPNTGELFF
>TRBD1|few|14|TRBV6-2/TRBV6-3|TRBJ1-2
TGTGCCAGCAGTCCCCCGGACAGGCGCTATGGCTACACCTTC
CASSPPDRRYGYTF
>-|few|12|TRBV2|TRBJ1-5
TGTGCCAGCAGTGAAGGCAATCAGCCCCAGCATTTT
CASSEGNQPQHF
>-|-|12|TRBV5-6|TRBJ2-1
TGTGCCAGCAGCTTGTGGGGTACTGAGCAGTTCTTC
CASSLWGTEQFF
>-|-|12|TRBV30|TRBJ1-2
TGTGCCTGGACAAAGTTCGGCTATGGCTACACCTTC
CAWTKFGYGYTF
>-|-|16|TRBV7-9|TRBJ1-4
TGTGCCAGCAATCGGGGAAGGAATCTTTGGGATGAAAAACTGTTTTTT
CASNRGRNLWDEKLFF
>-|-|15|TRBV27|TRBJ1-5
TGTGCCAGCACCCCAACAGGGATGGACAATCAGCCCCAGCATTTT
CASTPTGMDNQPQHF
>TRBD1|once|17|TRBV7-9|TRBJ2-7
TGTGCCAGCAGCTTAGCGCTTTGGACAGGGACGGCCTACGAGCAGTACTTC
CASSLALWTGTAYEQYF
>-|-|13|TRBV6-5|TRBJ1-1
TGTGCCAGCAGTTACCAGGGGCGGACTGAAGCTTTCTTT
CASSYQGRTEAFF
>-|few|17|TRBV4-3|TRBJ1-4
TGCGCCAGCAGCCTAGGACACCCGCGGTACCTTAATGAAAAACTGTTTTTT
CASSLGHPRYLNEKLFF
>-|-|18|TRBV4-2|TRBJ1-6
TGTGCCAGCAGCCAAGAGGAGTTCGTAGGGTTTTATAATTCACCCCTCCACTTT
CASSQEEFVGFYNSPLHF
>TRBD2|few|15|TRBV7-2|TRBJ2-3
TGTGCCAGCAGCTTTCGCGGGGGGGAAACAGATACGCAGTATTTT
CASSFRGGETDTQYF
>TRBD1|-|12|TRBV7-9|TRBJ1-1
TGTGCCAGCAGCTTGAGGGGGCCTGAAGCTTTCTTT
CASSLRGPEAFF
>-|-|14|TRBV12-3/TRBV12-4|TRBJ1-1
TGTGCCAGCAGCCAACCAAGTTTCAGGAGGGGAGCTTTCTTT
CASSQPSFRRGAFF
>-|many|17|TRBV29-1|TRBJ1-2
TGCAGCGTTGAAGATCGAAGGCGGGGACAAGTTTTCTATGGCTACACCTTC
CSVEDRRRGQVFYGYTF
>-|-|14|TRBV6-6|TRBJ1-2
TGTGCCAGCAAGATTGACGGGAAGGTCTATGGCTACACCTTC
CASKIDGKVYGYTF
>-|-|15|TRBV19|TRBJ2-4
TGTGCCAGTAGTATAGGCGGGGCGGCCAAAAACATTCAGTACTTC
CASSIGGAAKNIQYF
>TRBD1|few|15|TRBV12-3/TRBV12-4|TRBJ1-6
TGTGCCAGCAGCCGCAACCCAGGGGGTGATTCACCCCTCCACTTT
CASSRNPGGDSPLHF
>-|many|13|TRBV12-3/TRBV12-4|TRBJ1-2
TGTGCCAGCAGTCCAGGGCCCCTTGGTGGCTACACCTTC
CASSPGPLGGYTF
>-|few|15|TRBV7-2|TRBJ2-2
TGTGCCAGCAGCTCCAGATCTGACCGGGCCGGGGAGCTGTTTTTT
CASSSRSDRAGELFF
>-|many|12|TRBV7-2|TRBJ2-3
TGTGCCAGCAGCTTAGTTTCAGATACGCAGTATTTT
CASSLVSDTQYF
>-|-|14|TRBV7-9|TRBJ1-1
TGTGCCAGCAGCTTAGACCATGTCTACACTGAAGCTTTCTTT
CASSLDHVYTEAFF
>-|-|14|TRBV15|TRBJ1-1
TGTGCCACCAGCAGACCGGAGCAGGGGACTGAAGCTTTCTTT
CATSRPEQGTEAFF
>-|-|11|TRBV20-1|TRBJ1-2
TGCAGTGCTACCTGGTACGAAGGCTACACCTTC
CSATWYEGYTF
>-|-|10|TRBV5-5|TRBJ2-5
TGTGCCAGCTTCAGGGAGACCCAGTACTTC
CASFRETQYF
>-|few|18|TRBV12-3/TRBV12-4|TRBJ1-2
TGTGCCAGCAGCCGCCACCTTCTCGGCGGGAGGGCCAACTATGGCTACACCTTC
CASSRHLLGGRANYGYTF
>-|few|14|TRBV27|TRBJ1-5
TGTGCCAGCAGTTTAGGGGCAACGAATCAGCCCCAGCATTTT
CASSLGATNQPQHF
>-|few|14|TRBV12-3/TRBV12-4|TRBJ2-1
TGTGCCAGCAGCTCCCACGGGGGTAACAATGAGCAGTTCTTC
CASSSHGGNNEQFF
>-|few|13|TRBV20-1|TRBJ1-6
TGCAGTGCTAGCGCCCACCCTAATTCACCCCTCCACTTT
CSASAHPNSPLHF
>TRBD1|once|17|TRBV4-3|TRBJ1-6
TGCGCCAGCAGCCTCAATCCCGGGACAGCAATTAATTCACCCCTCCACTTT
CASSLNPGTAINSPLHF
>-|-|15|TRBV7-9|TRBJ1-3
TGTGCCAGCAGCTTAGCCCCTGAGGCGGGAAACACCATATATTTT
CASSLAPEAGNTIYF